Shown below are 6 T cell receptor beta chains from a single sample sequenced in a study of CD8 T cells in ankylosing spondylitis. Study outcomes and limitations: Characteristic, it appeared, of ankylosing spondylitis blood was a TCR beta motif of 7 or 8 highly homologous variants.

Their cognate antigens are unknown. Each CDR3 protein is one row after TCRdb ran MiXCR on the 5' RACE reads. The table includes 100,000 or so distinct CDR3 sequences, around 8.5% detected once. The sample comprised blood, either unsorted or a sorted T cell fraction (not recorded which). All receptors derive from a male donor with ankylosing spondylitis.

The chain carries TRBV4-1 and TRBJ2-3, with 10 nucleotides matching TRBD2. The CDR3 loop spans 16 amino acids. CDR1 is MGHRA and CDR2 is YSYEKL in the germline V gene. J lost 7 bases, V lost 4 bases, and 11 bases had no gene match. The CDR3 DNA reads as TGCGCCAGCAGCCTCCCGACAGCGGGGGGGGGATATACGCAGTATTTT. Its translation is CASSLPTAGGGYTQYF.

This clonotype was seen repeatedly, ten times or more. The chain uses TRBV29-1 and TRBJ2-7; TRBD2 matches at 7 bases. V gave up 4 bases and J gave up 4 bases; unmatched junction bases: 4. Germline-derived CDR1 and CDR2 are SQVTM and ANQGSEA. The CDR3 is made up of 12 amino acids. The CDR3 bases are TGCAGCGTTGTCCTAGCGGCGTACGAGCAGTACTTC. It encodes CSVVLAAYEQYF.

This clonotype was counted at least ten times. The CDR3 sequence: CASIFQSEQYF. CDR3 sequence (DNA): TGTGCCAGCATATTTCAGAGTGAGCAGTACTTC. The chain employs TRBV6-2 or TRBV6-3 and TRBJ2-7; D uncertain. The CDR3 is 11 amino acids. Per germline, CDR1 MNHEY and CDR2 SVGEGT. Trimming cost V 7 bases and J 7 bases, with 11 bases left between them.

This clonotype was recorded many times. This sequence joins TRBV7-8 and TRBJ1-1; D not certain. V was trimmed by 2 bases and J by 4 bases, leaving 11 bases between them. The CDR3 extends over 14 amino acids. The V gene's germline CDR1 is SGHVS and CDR2 FQNEAQ. The CDR3 loop is CASSLYPQVTEAFF. In DNA form, the CDR3 reads TGTGCCAGCAGCTTATACCCCCAAGTCACTGAAGCTTTCTTT.

This clonotype was seen a handful of times. The chain uses TRBV7-9 and TRBJ2-1, with a tentative D call TRBD1 (5 bases). V dropped 3 bases and J dropped 4 bases, with 13 bases sitting between them. In germline, CDR1 is SEHNR, CDR2 FQNEAQ (reference sequence). The CDR3 covers 15 residues. This CDR3 reads CASSFREGVYNEQFF. In DNA, the CDR3 is TGTGCCAGCAGCTTTAGGGAAGGGGTTTACAATGAGCAGTTCTTC. Full variable domain (remainder filled in from reference TRBV7-9 and TRBJ2-1): DTGVSQNPRHKITKRGQNVTFRCDPISEHNRLYWYRQTLGQGPEFLTYFQNEAQLEKSRLLSDRFSAERPKGSFSTLEIQRTEQGDSAMYLCASSFREGVYNEQFFGPGTRLTVL.

This clonotype occurred a few times. The chain is built from TRBV20-1 and TRBJ2-2; 7 bases fit TRBD2. V trimming: 6 bases; J trimming: 1 base; junction bases outside the gene matches: 2. The CDR3 consists of 13 residues. Germline lookup yields CDR1 DFQATT and CDR2 SNEGSKA (reference sequence). CDR3 sequence (DNA): TGCAGTGCGGGGGGGGTGAACACCGGGGAGCTGTTTTTT. This encodes CSAGGVNTGELFF.